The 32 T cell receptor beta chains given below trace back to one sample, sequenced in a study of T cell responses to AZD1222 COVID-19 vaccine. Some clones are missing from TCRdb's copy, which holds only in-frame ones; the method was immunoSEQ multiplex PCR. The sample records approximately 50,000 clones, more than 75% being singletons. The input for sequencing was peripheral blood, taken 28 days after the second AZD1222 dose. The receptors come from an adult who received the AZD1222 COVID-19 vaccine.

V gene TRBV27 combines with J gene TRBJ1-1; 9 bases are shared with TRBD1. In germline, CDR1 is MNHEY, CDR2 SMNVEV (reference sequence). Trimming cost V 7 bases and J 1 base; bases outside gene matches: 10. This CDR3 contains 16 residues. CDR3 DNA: TGTGCCAGCAAACTTGACAGGGGGTATGCGAACACTGAAGCTTTCTTT. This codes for CASKLDRGYANTEAFF.

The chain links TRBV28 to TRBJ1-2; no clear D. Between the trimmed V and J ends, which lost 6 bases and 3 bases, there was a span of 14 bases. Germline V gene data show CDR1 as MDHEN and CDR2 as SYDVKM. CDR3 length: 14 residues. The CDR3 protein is CASSPGGSYYGYTF. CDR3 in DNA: TGTGCCAGCAGCCCGGGAGGCAGTTACTATGGCTACACCTTC.

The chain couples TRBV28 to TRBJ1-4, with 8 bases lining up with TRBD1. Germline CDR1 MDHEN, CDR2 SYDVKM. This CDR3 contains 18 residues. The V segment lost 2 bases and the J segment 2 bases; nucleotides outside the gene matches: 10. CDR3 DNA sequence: TGTGCCAGCAGTTTAGACAGGGGTGGTGCAAGCACTAATGAAAAACTGTTTTTT. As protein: CASSLDRGGASTNEKLFF.

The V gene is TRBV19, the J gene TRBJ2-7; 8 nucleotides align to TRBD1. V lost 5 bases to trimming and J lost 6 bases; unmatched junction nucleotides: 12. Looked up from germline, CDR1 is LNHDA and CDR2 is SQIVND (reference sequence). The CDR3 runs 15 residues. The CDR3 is CASSSQQGDGSEQYF. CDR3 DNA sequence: TGTGCCAGTAGTTCCCAACAGGGGGATGGATCCGAGCAGTACTTC. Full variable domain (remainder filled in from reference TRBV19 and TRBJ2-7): DGGITQSPKYLFRKEGQNVTLSCEQNLNHDAMYWYRQDPGQGLRLIYYSQIVNDFQKGDIAEGYSVSREKKESFPLTVTSAQKNPTAFYLCASSSQQGDGSEQYFGPGTRLTVT.

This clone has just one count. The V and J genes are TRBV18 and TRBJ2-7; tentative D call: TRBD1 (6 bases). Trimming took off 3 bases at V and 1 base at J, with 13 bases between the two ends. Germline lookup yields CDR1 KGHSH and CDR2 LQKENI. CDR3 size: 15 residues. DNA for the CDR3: TGTGCCAGCTCACCGGGACAAGGAGTATCCTACGAGCAGTACTTC. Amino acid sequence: CASSPGQGVSYEQYF.

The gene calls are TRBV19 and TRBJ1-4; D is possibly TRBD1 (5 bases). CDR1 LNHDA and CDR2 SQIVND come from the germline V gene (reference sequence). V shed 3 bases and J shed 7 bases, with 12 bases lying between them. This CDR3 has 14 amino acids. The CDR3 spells CASSIRGQSEKLFF. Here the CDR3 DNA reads TGTGCCAGTAGTATCCGAGGACAAAGTGAAAAACTGTTTTTT.

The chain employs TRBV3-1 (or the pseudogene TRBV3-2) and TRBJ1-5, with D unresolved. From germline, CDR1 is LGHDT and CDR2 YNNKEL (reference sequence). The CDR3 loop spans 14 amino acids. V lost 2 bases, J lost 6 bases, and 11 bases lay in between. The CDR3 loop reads CASSQTALRQPQHF. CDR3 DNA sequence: TGTGCCAGCAGCCAAACGGCTTTGCGTCAGCCCCAGCATTTT.

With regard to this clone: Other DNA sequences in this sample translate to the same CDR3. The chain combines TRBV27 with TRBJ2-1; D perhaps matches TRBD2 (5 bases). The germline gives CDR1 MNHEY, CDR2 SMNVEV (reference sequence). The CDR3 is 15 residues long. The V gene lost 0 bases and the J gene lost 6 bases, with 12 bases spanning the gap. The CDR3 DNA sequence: TGTGCCAGCAGTTTATCGTCGGCGGGCAGCAATGAGCAGTTCTTC. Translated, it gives CASSLSSAGSNEQFF.

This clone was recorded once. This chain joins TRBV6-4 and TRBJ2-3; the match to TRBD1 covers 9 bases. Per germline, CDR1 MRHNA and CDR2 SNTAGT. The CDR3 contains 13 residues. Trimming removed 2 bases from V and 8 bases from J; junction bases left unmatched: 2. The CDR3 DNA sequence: TGTGCCAGCAGTGACCGGACAGGGGCTACGCAGTATTTT. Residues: CASSDRTGATQYF.

CDR3 sequence (DNA): TGTGCCAGCAGCCCCCATGGCGGGAGGGGGACAGATACGCAGTATTTT. This gives the protein CASSPHGGRGTDTQYF. The chain couples TRBV9 to TRBJ2-3, with TRBD2 matching 9 bases. Germline V gene data show CDR1 as SGDLS and CDR2 as YYNGEE. J lost 3 bases, V lost 4 bases, and 9 bases had no gene match. The CDR3 runs 16 residues.

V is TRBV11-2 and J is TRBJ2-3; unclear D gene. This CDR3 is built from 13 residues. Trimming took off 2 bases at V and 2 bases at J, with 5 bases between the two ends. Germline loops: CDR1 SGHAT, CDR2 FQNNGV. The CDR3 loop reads CASSLSITDTQYF. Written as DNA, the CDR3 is TGTGCCAGCAGCTTATCCATCACAGATACGCAGTATTTT.

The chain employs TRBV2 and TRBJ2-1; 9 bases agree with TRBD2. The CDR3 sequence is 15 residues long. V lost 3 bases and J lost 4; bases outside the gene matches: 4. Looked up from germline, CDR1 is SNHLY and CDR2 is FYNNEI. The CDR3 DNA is TGTGCCAGCAGTGAGGGACTAGCAGAATACAATGAGCAGTTCTTC. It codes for CASSEGLAEYNEQFF.

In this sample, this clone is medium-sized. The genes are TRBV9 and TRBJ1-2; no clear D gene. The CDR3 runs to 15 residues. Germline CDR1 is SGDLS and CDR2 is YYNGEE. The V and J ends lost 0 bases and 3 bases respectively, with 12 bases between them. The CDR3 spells CASSVVGNPHYGYTF. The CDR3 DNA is TGTGCCAGCAGCGTAGTAGGAAACCCTCACTATGGCTACACCTTC.

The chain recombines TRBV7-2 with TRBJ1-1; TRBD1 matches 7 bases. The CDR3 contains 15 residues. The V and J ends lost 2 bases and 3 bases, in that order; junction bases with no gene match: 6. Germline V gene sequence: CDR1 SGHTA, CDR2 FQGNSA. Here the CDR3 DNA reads TGTGCCAGCAGCTTAAGAGGGCAGGGGGACACTGAAGCTTTCTTT. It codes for CASSLRGQGDTEAFF.

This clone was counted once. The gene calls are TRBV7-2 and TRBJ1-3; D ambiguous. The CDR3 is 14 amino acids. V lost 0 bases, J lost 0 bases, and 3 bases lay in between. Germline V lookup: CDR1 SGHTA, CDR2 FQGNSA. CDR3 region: CASSLANSGNTIYF. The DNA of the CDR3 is TGTGCCAGCAGCTTAGCAAACTCTGGAAACACCATATATTTT. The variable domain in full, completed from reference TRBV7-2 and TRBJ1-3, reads GAGVSQSPSNKVTEKGKDVELRCDPISGHTALYWYRQSLGQGLEFLIYFQGNSAPDKSGLPSDRFSAERTGGSVSTLTIQRTQQEDSAVYLCASSLANSGNTIYFGEGSWLTVV.

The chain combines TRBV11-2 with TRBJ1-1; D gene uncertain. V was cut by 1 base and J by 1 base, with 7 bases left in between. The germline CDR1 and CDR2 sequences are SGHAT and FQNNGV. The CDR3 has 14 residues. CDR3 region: CASSLGQANTEAFF. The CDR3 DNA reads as TGTGCCAGCAGCTTAGGGCAGGCGAACACTGAAGCTTTCTTT.

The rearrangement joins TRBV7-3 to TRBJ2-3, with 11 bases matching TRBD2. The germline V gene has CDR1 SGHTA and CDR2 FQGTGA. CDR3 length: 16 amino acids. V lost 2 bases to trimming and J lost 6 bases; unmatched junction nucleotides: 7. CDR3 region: CASSLGTSGSSDTQYF. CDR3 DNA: TGTGCCAGCAGCTTAGGTACTAGCGGGAGTTCTGATACGCAGTATTTT. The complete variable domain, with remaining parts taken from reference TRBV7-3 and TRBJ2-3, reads GAGVSQTPSNKVTEKGKYVELRCDPISGHTALYWYRQSLGQGPEFLIYFQGTGAADDSGLPNDRFFAVRPEGSVSTLKIQRTERGDSAVYLCASSLGTSGSSDTQYFGPGTRLTVL.

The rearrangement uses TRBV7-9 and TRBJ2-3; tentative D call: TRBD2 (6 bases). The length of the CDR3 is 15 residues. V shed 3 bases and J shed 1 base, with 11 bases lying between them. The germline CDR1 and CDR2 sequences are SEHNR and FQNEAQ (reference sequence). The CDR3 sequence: CASSLTSRRTDTQYF. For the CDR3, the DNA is TGTGCCAGCAGCTTGACTAGTCGACGCACAGATACGCAGTATTTT.

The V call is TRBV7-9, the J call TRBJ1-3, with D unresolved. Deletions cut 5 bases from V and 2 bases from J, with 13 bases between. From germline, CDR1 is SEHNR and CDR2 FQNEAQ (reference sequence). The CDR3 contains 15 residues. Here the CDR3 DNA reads TGTGCCAGCAGCGCACAAGGTTTTGCTGGAAACACCATATATTTT. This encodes CASSAQGFAGNTIYF.

This CDR3 is CASSQVRSESADQPQHF. Written as DNA, the CDR3 is TGTGCCAGCAGCCAAGTGCGTTCCGAATCGGCGGATCAGCCCCAGCATTTT. The V gene is TRBV14, the J gene TRBJ1-5; D not resolved. The CDR3 extends over 17 amino acids. The germline gives CDR1 SGHDN, CDR2 FVKESK. Trimming took off 1 base at V and 5 bases at J, with 18 bases between the two ends.

CDR3 protein: CASSLGTDTQYF. The CDR3 region has the DNA TGTGCCAGCAGTTTAGGCACAGATACGCAGTATTTT. The V gene is TRBV27, the J gene TRBJ2-3, with D hard to call. Germline lookup yields CDR1 MNHEY and CDR2 SMNVEV (reference sequence). CDR3 length equals 12 residues. V was clipped by 2 bases and J by 1 base, with 1 base between them.

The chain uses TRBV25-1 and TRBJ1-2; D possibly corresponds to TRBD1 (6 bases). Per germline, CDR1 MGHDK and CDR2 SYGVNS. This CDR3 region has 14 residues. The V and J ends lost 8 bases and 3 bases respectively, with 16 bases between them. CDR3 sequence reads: CASQSTGTDYGYTF. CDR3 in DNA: TGTGCCAGCCAATCGACAGGTACCGACTATGGCTACACCTTC.

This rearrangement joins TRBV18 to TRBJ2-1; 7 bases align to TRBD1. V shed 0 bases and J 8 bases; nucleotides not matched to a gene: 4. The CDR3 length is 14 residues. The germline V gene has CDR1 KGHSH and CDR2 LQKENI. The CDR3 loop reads CASSPPYRGDEQFF. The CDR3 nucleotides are TGTGCCAGCTCACCACCGTACAGGGGCGATGAGCAGTTCTTC.

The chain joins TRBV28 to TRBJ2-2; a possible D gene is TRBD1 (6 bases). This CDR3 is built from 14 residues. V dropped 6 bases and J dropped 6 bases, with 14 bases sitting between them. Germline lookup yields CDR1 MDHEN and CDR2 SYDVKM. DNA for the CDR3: TGTGCCAGCAGCTCGACAGGTGGGGCCGGGGAGCTGTTTTTT. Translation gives CASSSTGGAGELFF.

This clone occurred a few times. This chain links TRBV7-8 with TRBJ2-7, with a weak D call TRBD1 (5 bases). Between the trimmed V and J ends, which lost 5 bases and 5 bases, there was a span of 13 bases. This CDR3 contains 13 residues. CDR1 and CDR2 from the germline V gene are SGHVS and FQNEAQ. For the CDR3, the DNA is TGTGCCAGCAGCCCTGCGTCCAGGGACGAGCAGTACTTC. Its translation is CASSPASRDEQYF.

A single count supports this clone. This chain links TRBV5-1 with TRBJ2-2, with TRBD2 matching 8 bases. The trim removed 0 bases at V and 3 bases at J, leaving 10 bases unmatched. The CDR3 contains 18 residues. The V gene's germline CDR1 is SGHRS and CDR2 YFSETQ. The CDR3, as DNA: TGCGCCAGCAGCTTGGGGATTACGAGCGGGGGACACACCGGGGAGCTGTTTTTT. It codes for CASSLGITSGGHTGELFF.

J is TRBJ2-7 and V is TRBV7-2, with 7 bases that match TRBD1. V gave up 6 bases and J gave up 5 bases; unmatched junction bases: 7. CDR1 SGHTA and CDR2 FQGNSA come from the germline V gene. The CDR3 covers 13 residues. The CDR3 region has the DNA TGTGCCAGCAGTCTTGGACAGGCAAACGAGCAGTACGTC. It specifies CASSLGQANEQYV.

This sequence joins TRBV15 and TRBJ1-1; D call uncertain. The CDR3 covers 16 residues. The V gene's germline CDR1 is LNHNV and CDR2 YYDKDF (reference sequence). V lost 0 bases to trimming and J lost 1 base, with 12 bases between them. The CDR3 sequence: CATSRDRVSPNTEAFF. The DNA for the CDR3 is TGTGCCACCAGCAGAGATCGTGTCAGCCCGAACACTGAAGCTTTCTTT.

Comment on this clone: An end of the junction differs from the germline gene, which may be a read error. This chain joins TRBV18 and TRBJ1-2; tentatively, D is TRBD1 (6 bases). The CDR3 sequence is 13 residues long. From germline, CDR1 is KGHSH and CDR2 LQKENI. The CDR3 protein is CASSPLPRDTPLF. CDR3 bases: TGTGCCAGCTCACCCCTTCCACGGGACACTCCACTCTTC. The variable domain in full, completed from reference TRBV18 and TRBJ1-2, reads NAGVMQNPRHLVRRRGQEARLRCSPMKGHSHVYWYRQLPEEGLKFMVYLQKENIIDESGMPKERFSAEFPKEGPSILRIQQVVRGDSAAYFCASSPLPRDTPLFGSGTRLTVV.

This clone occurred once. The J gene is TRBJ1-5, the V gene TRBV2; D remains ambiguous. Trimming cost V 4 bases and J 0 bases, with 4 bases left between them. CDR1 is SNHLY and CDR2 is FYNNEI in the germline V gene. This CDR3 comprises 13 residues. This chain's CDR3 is CASSVDSNQPQHF. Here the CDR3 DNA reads TGTGCCAGCAGTGTGGATAGCAATCAGCCCCAGCATTTT.

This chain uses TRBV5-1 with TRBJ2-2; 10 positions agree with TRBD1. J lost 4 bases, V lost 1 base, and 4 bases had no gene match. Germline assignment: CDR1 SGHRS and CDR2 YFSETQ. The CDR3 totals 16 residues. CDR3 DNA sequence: TGCGCCAGCAGCTTGTTGGGACAGGGGTTCACCGGGGAGCTGTTTTTT. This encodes CASSLLGQGFTGELFF.

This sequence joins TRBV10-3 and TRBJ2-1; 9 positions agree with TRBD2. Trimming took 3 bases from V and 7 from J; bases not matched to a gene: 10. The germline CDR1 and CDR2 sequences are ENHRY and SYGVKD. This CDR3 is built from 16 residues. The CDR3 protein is CAISDLREGQRNEQFF. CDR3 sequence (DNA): TGTGCCATCAGTGATCTGCGGGAGGGCCAGAGGAATGAGCAGTTCTTC.